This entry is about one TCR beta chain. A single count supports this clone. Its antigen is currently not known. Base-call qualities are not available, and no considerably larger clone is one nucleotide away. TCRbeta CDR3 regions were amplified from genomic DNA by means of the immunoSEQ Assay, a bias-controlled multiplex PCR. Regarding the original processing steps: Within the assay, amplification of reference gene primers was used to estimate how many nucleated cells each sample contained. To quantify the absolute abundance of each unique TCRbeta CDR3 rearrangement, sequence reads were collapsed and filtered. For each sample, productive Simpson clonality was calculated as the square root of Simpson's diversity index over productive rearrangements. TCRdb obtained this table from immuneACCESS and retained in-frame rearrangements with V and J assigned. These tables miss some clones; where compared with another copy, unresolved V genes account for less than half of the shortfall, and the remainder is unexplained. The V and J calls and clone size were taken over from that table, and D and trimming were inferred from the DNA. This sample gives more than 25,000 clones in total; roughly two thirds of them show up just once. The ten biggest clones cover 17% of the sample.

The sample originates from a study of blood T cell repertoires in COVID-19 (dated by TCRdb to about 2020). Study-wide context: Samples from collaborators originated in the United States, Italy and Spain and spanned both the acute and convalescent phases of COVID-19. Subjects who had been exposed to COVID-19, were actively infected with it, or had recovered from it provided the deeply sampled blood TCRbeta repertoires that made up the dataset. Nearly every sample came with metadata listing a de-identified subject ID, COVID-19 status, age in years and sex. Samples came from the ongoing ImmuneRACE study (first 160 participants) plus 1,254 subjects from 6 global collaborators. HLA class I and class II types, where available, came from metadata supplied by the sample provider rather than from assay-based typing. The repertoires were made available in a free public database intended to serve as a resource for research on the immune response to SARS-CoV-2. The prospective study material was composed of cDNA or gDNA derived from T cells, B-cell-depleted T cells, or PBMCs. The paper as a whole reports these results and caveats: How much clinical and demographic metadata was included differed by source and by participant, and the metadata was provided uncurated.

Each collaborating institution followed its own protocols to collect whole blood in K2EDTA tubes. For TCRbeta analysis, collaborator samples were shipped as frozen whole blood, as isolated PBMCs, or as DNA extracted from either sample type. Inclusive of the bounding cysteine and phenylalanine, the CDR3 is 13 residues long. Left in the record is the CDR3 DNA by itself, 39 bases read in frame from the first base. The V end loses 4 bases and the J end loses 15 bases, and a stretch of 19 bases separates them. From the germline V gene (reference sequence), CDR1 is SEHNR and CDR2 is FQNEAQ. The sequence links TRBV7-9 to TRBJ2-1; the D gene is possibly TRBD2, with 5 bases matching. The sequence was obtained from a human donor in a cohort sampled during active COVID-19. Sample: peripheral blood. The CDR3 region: CASSSPDSSLPFF. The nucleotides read TGTGCCAGCAGCTCGCCGGACTCCTCCCTCCCGTTCTTC.